Detailed here is one T cell receptor beta chain. Its antigen is currently unknown. The data were obtained in a study of shared clonotypes between healthy human individuals. Across the study: Per donor, CD8 memory used one plate, CD8 naive used two, CD4 memory used three and CD4 naive used three. Findings and limits, study-wide: Clonotype sharing across a few donors was observed for 4.5% to 6.5% of naive CD4 clonotypes.

The CDR3 covers 19 residues. The germline gives CDR1 SGHAT, CDR2 FQDESV (reference sequence). Between the trimmed V and J ends, which lost 3 bases and 0 bases, there was a span of 24 bases. Healthy adults negative for HIV, lacking recent acute infections or vaccinations, served as donors. Using immunoSEQ multiplex PCR, the repertoire was profiled, and TCRdb retains in-frame clones only, with some absent. In the table there are about 2.4 million clones, roughly 93% of which are singletons. The sample comprised naive CD4+ T cells from PBMCs. Subset noted: CD45RA+ positively selected. The sequence was collected from a man younger than 35 in good health. Some clones in this sample may be carry-over from other donors' samples. This rearrangement joins TRBV11-1 to TRBJ2-7, with D possibly matching TRBD1 (6 bases). In nucleotides, the CDR3 is TGTGCCAGCAGCTTCTTAACCCAGGGGACCGGCTGGGGCTCCTACGAGCAGTACTTC. This encodes CASSFLTQGTGWGSYEQYF.